This TCR beta chain was sequenced in a study of regulatory T cells in long-lasting Graves disease. Described time point: newly diagnosed GD, antithyroid drugs for less than 3 months. RNA from PBMCs was the source of the TCR library. Arm-PCR of CDR3 regions with iRepertoire HTBI primers generated TCR beta libraries. Each CDR3 protein gets one entry after TCRdb re-called the multiplex PCR reads with MiXCR. The sample lists some 560,000 distinct CDR3 sequences, about 16% occurring once. CDR1 and CDR2 from the germline V gene are SQVTM and ANQGSEA. V was cut by 6 bases and J by 7 bases, with 16 bases left in between. This CDR3 is built from 12 residues. This clonotype was detected only a few times. These data also formed part of another study, on T cells in Graves' hyperthyroidism and ophthalmopathy. That work contributes: Ophthalmopathy was predicted by the model a median of around 5.9 months ahead of onset.

The chain recombines TRBV29-1 with TRBJ2-7; either TRBD1 or TRBD2 may supply D (5 bases each). The receptor was derived from a woman aged 35-60 years with Graves disease. This sample comprised peripheral blood mononuclear cells (PBMCs), obtained at new diagnosis, from a patient treated with antithyroid drugs. The CDR3 coding sequence is TGCAGCGTGGCCAGGGATTCGGGAGAGCAGTACTTC. Its protein is CSVARDSGEQYF.